Below, one TCR beta chain is given with its context. This clone was recorded once. It has no known antigen specificity. No much larger clonotype is one base removed from it; base qualities were not supplied. The same CDR3 is also encoded by other DNA sequences in this sample. The data originate from a study of control samples from healthy donors and cancer patients (dated by TCRdb to 2018 to 2020). From the cysteine up to the phenylalanine, the CDR3 has a length of 14 residues. CDR3 DNA only is kept here, 42 bases in frame from base 1. From the germline V gene, CDR1 is SGHRS and CDR2 is YFSETQ. Germline trimming amounts to 4 bases on V and 6 bases on J, with 5 as the count of junction bases outside the gene matches. Libraries came from the immunoSEQ multiplex PCR assay. As stored in TCRdb, this immuneACCESS dataset retains in-frame rearrangements with V and J assigned. A fraction of the clones does not appear; measured against another copy, unresolved V genes explain less than half of the discrepancy, and the remainder lacks a known reason. Recorded for this sample are about 180,000 clones; 90% to 95% of them occurred a single time. The top ten constitute about 1.4% of the sample.

This TCR was sampled from a man aged 25-45 years in good health. Material for sequencing was blood. The chain links TRBV5-1 with TRBJ1-5, with 9 bases aligning to TRBD1. The nucleotides are TGCGCCAGCAGCGCCACAGGGGGCGGTCAGCCCCAGCATTTT. The resulting protein is CASSATGGGQPQHF. The CDR3, completed at both ends by the reference TRBV5-1 and TRBJ1-5 genes, gives the full variable domain KAGVTQTPRYLIKTRGQQVTLSCSPISGHRSVSWYQQTPGQGLQFLFEYFSETQRNKGNFPGRFSGRQFSNSRSEMNVSTLELGDSALYLCASSATGGGQPQHFGDGTRLSIL.